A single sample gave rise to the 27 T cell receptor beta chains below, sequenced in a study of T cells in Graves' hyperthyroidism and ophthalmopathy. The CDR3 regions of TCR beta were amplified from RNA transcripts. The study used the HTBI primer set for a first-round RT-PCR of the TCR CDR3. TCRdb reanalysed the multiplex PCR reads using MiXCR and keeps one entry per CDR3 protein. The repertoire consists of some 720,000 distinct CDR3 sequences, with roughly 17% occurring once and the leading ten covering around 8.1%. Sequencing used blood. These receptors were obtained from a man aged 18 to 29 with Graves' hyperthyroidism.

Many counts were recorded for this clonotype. CDR3 nucleotides: TGTGCCAGCAGCCAAGATACTACTAGCGGGAGGGCCGGAGAGACCCAGTACTTC. This sequence encodes CASSQDTTSGRAGETQYF. This chain joins TRBV3-1 and TRBJ2-5; TRBD2 matches at 13 bases. Per germline, CDR1 LGHDT and CDR2 YNNKEL (reference sequence). Trimming at V came to 0 bases and at J to 4 bases, leaving 8 bases not matched to a gene. The CDR3 runs 18 residues.

The CDR3 reads CASLHGEKLFF. CDR3 DNA: TGTGCCAGTTTACACGGGGAAAAACTGTTTTTT. The chain has TRBV19 and TRBJ1-4; D gene uncertain. V dropped 8 bases and J dropped 8 bases, with 9 bases sitting between them. Germline V gene sequence: CDR1 LNHDA, CDR2 SQIVND (reference sequence). The length of the CDR3 is 11 residues.

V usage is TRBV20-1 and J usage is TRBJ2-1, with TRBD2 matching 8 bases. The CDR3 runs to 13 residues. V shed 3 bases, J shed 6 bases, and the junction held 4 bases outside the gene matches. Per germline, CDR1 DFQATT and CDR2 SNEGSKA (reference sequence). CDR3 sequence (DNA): TGCAGTGCTAGTGAAGCGGGAGCCAATGAGCAGTTCTTC. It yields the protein CSASEAGANEQFF.

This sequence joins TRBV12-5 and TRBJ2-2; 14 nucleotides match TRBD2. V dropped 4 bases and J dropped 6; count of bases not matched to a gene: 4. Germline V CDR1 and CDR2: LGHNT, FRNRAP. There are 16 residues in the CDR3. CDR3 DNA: TGTGCTAGTGGTTCCGGGACTAGCGGGAGAGCCGGGGAGCTGTTTTTT. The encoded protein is CASGSGTSGRAGELFF.

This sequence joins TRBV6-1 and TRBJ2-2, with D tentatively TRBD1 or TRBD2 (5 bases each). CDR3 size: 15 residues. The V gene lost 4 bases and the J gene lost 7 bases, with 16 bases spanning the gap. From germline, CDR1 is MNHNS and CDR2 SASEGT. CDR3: CASSATSGAGGELFF. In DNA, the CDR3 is TGTGCCAGCAGTGCGACCTCCGGGGCGGGCGGGGAGCTGTTTTTT.

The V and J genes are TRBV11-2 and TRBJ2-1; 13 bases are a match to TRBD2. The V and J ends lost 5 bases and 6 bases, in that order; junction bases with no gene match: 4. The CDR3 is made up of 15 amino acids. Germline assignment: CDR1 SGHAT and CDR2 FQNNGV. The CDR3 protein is CASSTTSGGSNEQFF. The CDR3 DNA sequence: TGTGCCAGCAGCACGACTAGCGGGGGGTCCAATGAGCAGTTCTTC.

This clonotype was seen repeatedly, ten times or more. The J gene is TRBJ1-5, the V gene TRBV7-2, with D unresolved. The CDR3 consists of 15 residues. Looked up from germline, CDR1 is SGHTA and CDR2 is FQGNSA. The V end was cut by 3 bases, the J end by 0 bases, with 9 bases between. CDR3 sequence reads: CASSLGRSSNQPQHF. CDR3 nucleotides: TGTGCCAGCAGCTTGGGCAGGAGTAGCAATCAGCCCCAGCATTTT.

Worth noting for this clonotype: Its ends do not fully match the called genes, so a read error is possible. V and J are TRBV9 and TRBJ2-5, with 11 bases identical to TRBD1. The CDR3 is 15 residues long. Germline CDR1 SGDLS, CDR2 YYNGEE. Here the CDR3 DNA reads TGTGCCAGCAGCCCCGGGACAGGGGGTGTAGTGACCCAGTGCTTC. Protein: CASSPGTGGVVTQCF.

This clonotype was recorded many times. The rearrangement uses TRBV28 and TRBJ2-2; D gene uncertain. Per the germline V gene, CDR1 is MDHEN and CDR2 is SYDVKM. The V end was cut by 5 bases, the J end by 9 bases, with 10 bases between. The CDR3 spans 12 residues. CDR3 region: CASSAHLRELFF. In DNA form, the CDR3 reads TGTGCCAGCAGTGCCCATTTACGGGAGCTGTTTTTT.

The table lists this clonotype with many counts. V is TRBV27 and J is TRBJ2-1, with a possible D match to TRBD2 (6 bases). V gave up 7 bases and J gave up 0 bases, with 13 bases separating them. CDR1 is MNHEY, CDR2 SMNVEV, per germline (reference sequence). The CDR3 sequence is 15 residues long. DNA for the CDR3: TGTGCCAGCACCCCGGGACTTACCTCCTACAATGAGCAGTTCTTC. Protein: CASTPGLTSYNEQFF.

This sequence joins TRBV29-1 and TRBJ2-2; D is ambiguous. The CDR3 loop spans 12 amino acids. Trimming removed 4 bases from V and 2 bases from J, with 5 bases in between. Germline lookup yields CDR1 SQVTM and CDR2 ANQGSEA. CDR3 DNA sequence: TGCAGCGTTGCCGACAACACCGGGGAGCTGTTTTTT. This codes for CSVADNTGELFF.

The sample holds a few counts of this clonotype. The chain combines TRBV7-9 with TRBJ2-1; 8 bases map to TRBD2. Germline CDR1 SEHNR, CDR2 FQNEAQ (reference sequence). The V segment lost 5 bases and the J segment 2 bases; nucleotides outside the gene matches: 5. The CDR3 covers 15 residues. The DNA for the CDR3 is TGTGCCAGCAGCCCACAGGGACTAGCCTACAATGAGCAGTTCTTC. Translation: CASSPQGLAYNEQFF. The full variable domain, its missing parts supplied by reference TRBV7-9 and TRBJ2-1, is DTGVSQNPRHKITKRGQNVTFRCDPISEHNRLYWYRQTLGQGPEFLTYFQNEAQLEKSRLLSDRFSAERPKGSFSTLEIQRTEQGDSAMYLCASSPQGLAYNEQFFGPGTRLTVL.

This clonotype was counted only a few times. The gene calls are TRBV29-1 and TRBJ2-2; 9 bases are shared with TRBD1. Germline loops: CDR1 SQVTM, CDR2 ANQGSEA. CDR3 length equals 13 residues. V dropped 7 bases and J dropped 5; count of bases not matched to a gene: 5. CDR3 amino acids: CSARTGVTGELFF. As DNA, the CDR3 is TGCAGCGCCCGGACAGGGGTTACCGGGGAGCTGTTTTTT.

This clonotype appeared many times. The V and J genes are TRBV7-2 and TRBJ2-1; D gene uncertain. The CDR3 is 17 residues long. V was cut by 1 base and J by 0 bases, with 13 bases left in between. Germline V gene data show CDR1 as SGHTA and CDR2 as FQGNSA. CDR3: CASSLDPRLSSYNEQFF. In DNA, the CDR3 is TGTGCCAGCAGCTTAGACCCCCGGTTAAGCTCCTACAATGAGCAGTTCTTC.

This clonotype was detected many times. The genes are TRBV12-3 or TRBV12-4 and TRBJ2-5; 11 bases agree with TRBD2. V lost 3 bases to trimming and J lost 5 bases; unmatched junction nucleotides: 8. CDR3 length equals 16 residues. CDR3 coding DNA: TGTGCCAGCAGTTTTGGCCTAGCGGGAGGTAGCGAGACCCAGTACTTC. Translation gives CASSFGLAGGSETQYF.

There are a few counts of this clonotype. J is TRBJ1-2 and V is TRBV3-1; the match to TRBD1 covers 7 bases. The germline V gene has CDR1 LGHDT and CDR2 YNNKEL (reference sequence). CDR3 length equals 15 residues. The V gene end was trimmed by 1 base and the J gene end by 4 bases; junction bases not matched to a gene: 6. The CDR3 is CASSQAAGGVYGYTF. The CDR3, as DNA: TGTGCCAGCAGCCAAGCGGCAGGGGGGGTCTATGGCTACACCTTC.

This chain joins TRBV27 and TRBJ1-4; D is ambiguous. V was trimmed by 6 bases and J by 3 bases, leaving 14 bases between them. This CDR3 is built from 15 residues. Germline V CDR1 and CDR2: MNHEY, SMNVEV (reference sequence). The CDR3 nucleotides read TGTGCCAGCAGACTGGGTTTTTGGTCTAATGAAAAACTGTTTTTT. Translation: CASRLGFWSNEKLFF.

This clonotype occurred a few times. The CDR3 sequence: CAWRRGVSDEQYF. CDR3 nucleotide sequence: TGTGCCTGGCGCAGGGGGGTTTCGGACGAGCAGTACTTC. The J gene is TRBJ2-7, the V gene TRBV30; a weak D match, TRBD1 (7 bases). The V gene's germline CDR1 is GTSNPN and CDR2 SVGIG (reference sequence). The CDR3 spans 13 residues. Trimming took off 5 bases at V and 5 bases at J, with 16 bases between the two ends.

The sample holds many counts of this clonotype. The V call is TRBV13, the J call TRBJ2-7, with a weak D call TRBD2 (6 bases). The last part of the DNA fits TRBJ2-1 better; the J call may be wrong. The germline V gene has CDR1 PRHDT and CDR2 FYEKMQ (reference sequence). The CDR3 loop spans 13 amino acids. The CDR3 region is CASSFAGPYEQFF. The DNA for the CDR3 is TGTGCCAGCAGCTTCGCGGGGCCCTACGAGCAGTTCTTC.

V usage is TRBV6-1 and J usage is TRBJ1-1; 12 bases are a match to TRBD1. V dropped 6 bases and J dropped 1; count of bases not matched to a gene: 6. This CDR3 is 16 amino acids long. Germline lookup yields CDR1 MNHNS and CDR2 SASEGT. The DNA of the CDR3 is TGTGCCAGCAGCCCGGGACAGGGGGCTTGGAACACTGAAGCTTTCTTT. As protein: CASSPGQGAWNTEAFF.

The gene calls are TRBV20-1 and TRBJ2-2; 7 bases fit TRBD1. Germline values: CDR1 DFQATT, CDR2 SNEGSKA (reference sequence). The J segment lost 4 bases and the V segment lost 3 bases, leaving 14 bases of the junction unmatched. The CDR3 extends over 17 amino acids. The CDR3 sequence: CSARGKRGGAFTGELFF. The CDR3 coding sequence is TGCAGTGCTAGGGGGAAAAGAGGGGGCGCATTCACCGGGGAGCTGTTTTTT.

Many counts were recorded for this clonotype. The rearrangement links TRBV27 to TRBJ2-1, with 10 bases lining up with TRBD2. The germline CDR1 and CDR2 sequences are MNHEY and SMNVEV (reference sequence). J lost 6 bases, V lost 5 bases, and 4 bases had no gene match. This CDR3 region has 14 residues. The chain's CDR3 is CASSPWTSGNEQFF. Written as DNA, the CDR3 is TGTGCCAGCAGTCCTTGGACTAGCGGCAATGAGCAGTTCTTC.

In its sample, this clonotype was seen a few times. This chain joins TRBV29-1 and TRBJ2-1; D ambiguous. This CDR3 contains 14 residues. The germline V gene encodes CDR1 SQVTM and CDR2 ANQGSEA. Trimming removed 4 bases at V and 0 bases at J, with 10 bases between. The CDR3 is CSVGKRGSYNEQFF. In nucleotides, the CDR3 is TGCAGCGTTGGAAAGCGTGGCTCCTACAATGAGCAGTTCTTC.

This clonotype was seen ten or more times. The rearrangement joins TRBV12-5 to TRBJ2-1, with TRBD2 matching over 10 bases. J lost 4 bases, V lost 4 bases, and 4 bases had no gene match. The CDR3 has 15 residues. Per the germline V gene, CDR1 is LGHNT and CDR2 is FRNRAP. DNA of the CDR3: TGTGCTAGTGGTTCCGGGACTAGCGCTTACAATGAGCAGTTCTTC. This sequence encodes CASGSGTSAYNEQFF.

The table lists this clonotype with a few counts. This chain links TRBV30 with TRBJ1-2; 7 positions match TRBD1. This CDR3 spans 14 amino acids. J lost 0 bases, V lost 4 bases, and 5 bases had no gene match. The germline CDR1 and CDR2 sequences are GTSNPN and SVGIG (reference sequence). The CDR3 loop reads CAWTSTGANYGYTF. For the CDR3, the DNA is TGTGCCTGGACCTCCACAGGGGCTAACTATGGCTACACCTTC. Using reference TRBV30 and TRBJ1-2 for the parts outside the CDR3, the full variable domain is SQTIHQWPATLVQPVGSPLSLECTVEGTSNPNLYWYRQAAGRGLQLLFYSVGIGQISSEVPQNLSASRPQDRQFILSSKKLLLSDSGFYLCAWTSTGANYGYTFGSGTRLTVV.

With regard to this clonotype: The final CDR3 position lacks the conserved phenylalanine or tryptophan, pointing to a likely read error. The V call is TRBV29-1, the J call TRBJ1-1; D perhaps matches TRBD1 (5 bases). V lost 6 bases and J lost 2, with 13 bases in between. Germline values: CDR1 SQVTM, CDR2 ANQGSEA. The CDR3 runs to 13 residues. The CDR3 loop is CSVGGSGNTEAFL. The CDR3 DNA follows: TGCAGCGTGGGGGGGTCGGGCAACACTGAAGCTTTCCTT.

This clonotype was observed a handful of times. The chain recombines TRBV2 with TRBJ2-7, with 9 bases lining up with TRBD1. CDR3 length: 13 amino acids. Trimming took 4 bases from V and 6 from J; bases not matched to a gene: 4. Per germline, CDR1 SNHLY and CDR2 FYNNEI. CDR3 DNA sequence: TGTGCCAGCAGTGCGGGACAGGGCTCCGAGCAGTACTTC. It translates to CASSAGQGSEQYF. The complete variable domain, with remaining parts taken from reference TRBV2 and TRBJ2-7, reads EPEVTQTPSHQVTQMGQEVILRCVPISNHLYFYWYRQILGQKVEFLVSFYNNEISEKSEIFDDQFSVERPDGSNFTLKIRSTKLEDSAMYFCASSAGQGSEQYFGPGTRLTVT.